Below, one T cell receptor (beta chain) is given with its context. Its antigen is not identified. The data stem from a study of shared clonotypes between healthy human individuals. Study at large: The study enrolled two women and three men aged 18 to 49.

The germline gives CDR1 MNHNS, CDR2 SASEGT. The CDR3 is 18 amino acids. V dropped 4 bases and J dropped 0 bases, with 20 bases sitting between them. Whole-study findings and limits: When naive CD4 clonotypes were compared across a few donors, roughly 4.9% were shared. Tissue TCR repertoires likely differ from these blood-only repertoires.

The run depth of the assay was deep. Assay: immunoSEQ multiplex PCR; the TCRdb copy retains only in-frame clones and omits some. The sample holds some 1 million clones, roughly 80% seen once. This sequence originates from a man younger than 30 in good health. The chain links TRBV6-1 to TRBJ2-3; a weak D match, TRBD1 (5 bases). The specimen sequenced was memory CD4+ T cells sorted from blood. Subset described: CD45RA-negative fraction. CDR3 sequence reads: CASSVEGHRYFSTDTQYF. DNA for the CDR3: TGTGCCAGCAGTGTCGAAGGACACAGATACTTTAGCACAGATACGCAGTATTTT.